This record concerns one T cell receptor beta chain sequence. The data are from a study of blood T cell repertoires in COVID-19. On the study more broadly: The United States, Italy and Spain supplied acute and convalescent COVID-19 samples. Sources were T cells, B-cell-depleted T cells, or PBMCs; the material itself was cDNA or gDNA.

As handled by the study authors: Amplified reference gene primers provided the basis for estimating nucleated cell counts. Assay: immunoSEQ multiplex PCR; the TCRdb copy retains only in-frame clones and omits some. The DNA gave D and trimming, while V, J and clone size come from that table. This table holds 50,000 or so clones, around 91% found once. The CDR3 length is 16 residues. Trimming at V came to 6 bases and at J to 0 bases, leaving 5 bases not matched to a gene. Germline CDR1 reads MNHEY; CDR2 reads SMNVEV (reference sequence). This TCR was recovered from a man aged 60 to 75 with active COVID-19. Input material: peripheral blood. This chain connects TRBV27 to TRBJ2-2, with TRBD2 matching 9 bases. In DNA, the CDR3 is TGTGCCAGCAGGACCCTAGCGGGAACGAACACCGGGGAGCTGTTTTTT. Its protein product is CASRTLAGTNTGELFF.